The 15 T cell receptor beta chains presented below share a single source sample, sequenced in a study of cytomegalovirus exposure and HLA in healthy donors. Using immunoSEQ multiplex PCR, the repertoire was profiled, and TCRdb retains in-frame clones only, with some absent. The data contain some 180,000 clones, about 81% of them singletons. Input material: PBMCs. Receptor source: a woman younger than 45 in good health and CMV-seronegative.

This clone was seen only a few times. The chain recombines TRBV6-5 with TRBJ2-1; 10 bases fit TRBD2. Looked up from germline, CDR1 is MNHEY and CDR2 is SVGAGI. Trimming took 4 bases from V and 5 from J; bases not matched to a gene: 2. This CDR3 is built from 14 residues. Here the CDR3 reads CASSWTSGNNEQFF. CDR3 coding DNA: TGTGCCAGCAGTTGGACTAGCGGTAACAATGAGCAGTTCTTC.

The chain couples TRBV9 to TRBJ1-1; D is perhaps TRBD1 (5 bases). The ends were cut back, 4 bases at V and 2 bases at J, with 12 bases in the middle. The CDR3 covers 14 residues. CDR1 and CDR2 from the germline V gene are SGDLS and YYNGEE. The CDR3 region is CASSFGGDNTEAFF. DNA for the CDR3: TGTGCCAGCAGCTTCGGGGGGGATAACACTGAAGCTTTCTTT.

The chain carries TRBV5-1 and TRBJ2-2; D perhaps matches TRBD2 (5 bases). Germline V gene data show CDR1 as SGHRS and CDR2 as YFSETQ. The CDR3 is made up of 13 amino acids. Trimming shortened V by 7 bases and J by 5 bases, and 12 bases separated the two germline ends. In DNA, the CDR3 is TGCGCCAGCCATAGCCCGGGGACCGGGGAGCTGTTTTTT. Encoded protein: CASHSPGTGELFF.

Here the CDR3 reads CASSYRGGGLNGYTF. CDR3 sequence (DNA): TGTGCCAGCAGCTACCGCGGGGGCGGTCTGAATGGCTACACCTTC. This chain connects TRBV5-5 to TRBJ1-2; maybe TRBD1 (6 bases). The CDR3 sequence is 15 residues long. Germline loops: CDR1 SGHKS, CDR2 YYEKEE (reference sequence). Trimming shortened V by 3 bases and J by 6 bases, and 18 bases separated the two germline ends.

This clone was detected only once. The chain's CDR3 is CASSSLLTGELFF. The CDR3, as DNA: TGTGCCAGCAGTTCCCTCTTAACCGGGGAGCTGTTTTTT. V and J are TRBV27 and TRBJ2-2, with unresolved D. Germline CDR1 and CDR2: MNHEY and SMNVEV (reference sequence). The V gene lost 4 bases and the J gene lost 5 bases, with 8 bases spanning the gap. This CDR3 spans 13 amino acids.

The V and J genes are TRBV6-4 and TRBJ2-7; D possibly corresponds to TRBD2 (5 bases). This CDR3 contains 14 residues. The V end was cut by 3 bases, the J end by 3 bases, with 12 bases between. Germline V gene data show CDR1 as MRHNA and CDR2 as SNTAGT. CDR3 residues: CASSEVGEDYEQYF. CDR3 DNA sequence: TGTGCCAGCAGTGAGGTGGGAGAAGACTACGAGCAGTACTTC.

The chain joins TRBV9 to TRBJ1-1; the D gene is possibly TRBD1 (6 bases). This CDR3 has 13 residues. The V gene lost 3 bases and the J gene lost 5 bases, with 11 bases spanning the gap. CDR1 is SGDLS and CDR2 is YYNGEE in the germline V gene. The CDR3 sequence is CASSATGSTEAFF. The CDR3 DNA reads TGTGCCAGCAGCGCCACAGGGAGTACTGAAGCTTTCTTT.

By sample share, this clone is medium-sized. CDR3 sequence reads: CASSPSEGAGYEQYF. CDR3 coding DNA: TGTGCCAGCTCACCCTCGGAGGGGGCGGGTTACGAGCAGTACTTC. The genes are TRBV18 and TRBJ2-7; tentative D call: TRBD1 (7 bases). V was pared by 3 bases and J by 4 bases, with 16 bases between. CDR1 and CDR2 (germline): KGHSH, LQKENI. There are 15 residues in the CDR3.

The chain carries TRBV14 and TRBJ2-2, with D maybe TRBD1 (7 bases). The germline V gene has CDR1 SGHDN and CDR2 FVKESK. V was clipped by 3 bases and J by 5 bases, with 13 bases between them. The CDR3 is 15 residues long. CDR3 DNA: TGTGCCAGCAGCCACACACAGGGGAGGACCGGGGAGCTGTTTTTT. Its protein product is CASSHTQGRTGELFF.

The rearrangement links TRBV6-1 to TRBJ1-5; TRBD1 aligns across 9 bases. After removal of 4 bases from V and 2 bases from J, the junction contained 6 bases not matched to a gene. The CDR3 runs 16 residues. Per germline, CDR1 MNHNS and CDR2 SASEGT. CDR3 in amino acids: CASSVLQGAGNQPQHF. Here the CDR3 DNA reads TGTGCCAGCAGTGTTTTACAGGGGGCTGGCAATCAGCCCCAGCATTTT.

The chain carries TRBV28 and TRBJ1-1; D gene unclear. V lost 1 base and J lost 4, with 10 bases in between. Germline assignment: CDR1 MDHEN and CDR2 SYDVKM. The CDR3 has 14 residues. CDR3 DNA sequence: TGTGCCAGCAGTTTATCACGACGGGGCACTGAAGCTTTCTTT. Protein product: CASSLSRRGTEAFF.

V gene TRBV5-6 combines with J gene TRBJ2-6; D remains unclear. CDR1 SGHDT and CDR2 YYEEEE come from the germline V gene. Trimming took off 0 bases at V and 1 base at J, with 11 bases between the two ends. The CDR3 spans 17 residues. CDR3 DNA sequence: TGTGCCAGCAGCTTGGGATTCTCGGGTTCTGGGGCCAACGTCCTGACTTTC. Translating gives CASSLGFSGSGANVLTF. Supplemented by reference TRBV5-6 and TRBJ2-6, the full variable domain reads DAGVTQSPTHLIKTRGQQVTLRCSPKSGHDTVSWYQQALGQGPQFIFQYYEEEERQRGNFPDRFSGHQFPNYSSELNVNALLLGDSALYLCASSLGFSGSGANVLTFGAGSRLTVL.

V is TRBV6-5 and J is TRBJ1-5; possible D gene TRBD1, 5 bases. V was trimmed by 8 bases and J by 0 bases, leaving 11 bases between them. Per germline, CDR1 MNHEY and CDR2 SVGAGI. CDR3 length equals 14 residues. The CDR3: CASPDGHSNQPQHF. Written as DNA, the CDR3 is TGTGCCAGCCCGGACGGACATAGCAATCAGCCCCAGCATTTT.

In its sample, this clone was seen once. One junction end disagrees with the germline gene, perhaps due to a read error. This rearrangement joins TRBV4-1 to TRBJ2-5; possibly TRBD1 for D (6 bases). Germline CDR1 is MGHRA and CDR2 is YSYEKL. The CDR3 runs to 15 residues. The CDR3 DNA sequence: TGCGCCAGCAGTCAAGTAGGAACAGGGCAAGAGACCCAGTACTTC. Its translation: CASSQVGTGQETQYF.

V usage is TRBV11-2 and J usage is TRBJ2-5; a weak D match, TRBD1 (6 bases). The germline gives CDR1 SGHAT, CDR2 FQNNGV. Deletions cut 5 bases from V and 5 bases from J, with 12 bases between. The CDR3 totals 13 residues. In DNA, the CDR3 is TGTGCCAGCAGCCTTACAGGGTCGGAGACCCAGTACTTC. Translation gives CASSLTGSETQYF.